The 10 T cell receptor beta chains presented below share a single source sample, sequenced in a study of identifying expanded T cells in peripheral blood. The repertoire was sequenced with immunoSEQ multiplex PCR; TCRdb's copy has only in-frame clones and lacks some. Of 100,000 to 150,000 clones in the sample, 65% to 90% were seen once. The sequenced sample was blood. The receptors shown here come from a person aged 18 to 75 in good health.

The chain uses TRBV5-1 and TRBJ2-7; 7 nucleotides line up with TRBD2. The CDR3 loop spans 14 amino acids. Germline CDR1 and CDR2: SGHRS and YFSETQ. V lost 4 bases to trimming and J lost 2 bases; unmatched junction nucleotides: 6. This CDR3 is CASSIGGRAYEQYF. The CDR3 coding sequence is TGCGCCAGCAGCATCGGGGGGAGGGCCTACGAGCAGTACTTC.

The V call is TRBV6-5, the J call TRBJ1-3; D remains unclear. The CDR3 is 15 amino acids. Germline-derived CDR1 and CDR2 are MNHEY and SVGAGI. Trimming left V 4 bases short and J 7 bases short, with 17 bases between. The CDR3 protein is CASSSGGNSGNTIYF. The CDR3 region has the DNA TGTGCCAGCAGTTCGGGTGGAAACTCCGGCAACACCATATATTTT.

V and J are TRBV7-8 and TRBJ1-1, with 8 bases that match TRBD1. Germline V lookup: CDR1 SGHVS, CDR2 FQNEAQ. J gave up 4 bases and V 5 bases, and 9 bases lay outside the gene matches. The CDR3 sequence is 15 residues long. The CDR3 spells CASSPNTGTGTEAFF. The CDR3 DNA reads TGTGCCAGCAGCCCGAATACCGGGACAGGCACTGAAGCTTTCTTT.

This chain links TRBV7-9 with TRBJ2-2; TRBD1 aligns across 9 bases. The CDR3 has 16 amino acids. Losses at the gene ends were 5 bases for V and 4 bases for J; bases not matched to a gene: 8. CDR1 and CDR2 from the germline V gene are SEHNR and FQNEAQ (reference sequence). CDR3 region: CASSQRDRESTGELFF. The CDR3 DNA reads TGTGCCAGCAGCCAAAGGGACAGGGAATCCACCGGGGAGCTGTTTTTT.

The rearrangement uses TRBV29-1 and TRBJ2-5, with D possibly matching TRBD1 (5 bases). CDR1 and CDR2 (germline): SQVTM, ANQGSEA. V dropped 3 bases and J dropped 4 bases, with 12 bases sitting between them. This CDR3 has 13 residues. The CDR3 protein is CSVEGLPGETQYF. The CDR3 DNA follows: TGCAGCGTTGAGGGGCTACCCGGAGAGACCCAGTACTTC. The whole variable domain, filled in from reference TRBV29-1 and TRBJ2-5, reads SAVISQKPSRDICQRGTSLTIQCQVDSQVTMMFWYRQQPGQSLTLIATANQGSEATYESGFVIDKFPISRPNLTFSTLTVSNMSPEDSSIYLCSVEGLPGETQYFGPGTRLLVL.

The rearrangement joins TRBV29-1 to TRBJ2-7; no firm D call. Trimming left V 0 bases short and J 3 bases short, with 12 bases between. CDR1 and CDR2 from the germline V gene are SQVTM and ANQGSEA. This CDR3 comprises 14 residues. DNA of the CDR3: TGCAGCGTTGAAGATGACAAGATGGGCTACGAGCAGTACTTC. Its translation is CSVEDDKMGYEQYF.

The chain links TRBV6-6 to TRBJ2-1; D not resolved. The CDR3 totals 15 residues. Germline V gene data show CDR1 as MNHNY and CDR2 as SVGAGI (reference sequence). The V end lost 6 bases, the J end lost 4 bases, and 16 bases lay between the germline ends. The CDR3 DNA reads TGTGCCAGCAGGCGAACCGGTCTAGATTACAATGAGCAGTTCTTC. As protein: CASRRTGLDYNEQFF.

V and J are TRBV29-1 and TRBJ2-7, with D perhaps TRBD2 (6 bases). CDR1 and CDR2 from the germline V gene are SQVTM and ANQGSEA. This CDR3 is 15 amino acids long. Trimming removed 5 bases from V and 0 bases from J, with 17 bases in between. CDR3 in amino acids: CSVQAGTYSSYEQYF. CDR3 sequence (DNA): TGCAGCGTTCAAGCCGGGACTTATAGCTCCTACGAGCAGTACTTC.

This chain joins TRBV9 and TRBJ2-2; 7 positions match TRBD1. CDR3 size: 15 residues. Germline V lookup: CDR1 SGDLS, CDR2 YYNGEE. The trim removed 7 bases at V and 5 bases at J, leaving 11 bases unmatched. The CDR3, as DNA: TGTGCCAGCTCCCAGGCACAGGGGTGGACCGGGGAGCTGTTTTTT. It specifies CASSQAQGWTGELFF.

This clone was observed once. The J gene is TRBJ2-7, the V gene TRBV6-5; D could derive from TRBD1 or TRBD2 (5 bases each). Deletions cut 3 bases from V and 2 bases from J, with 14 bases between. Germline V lookup: CDR1 MNHEY, CDR2 SVGAGI. This CDR3 is built from 15 residues. This CDR3 is CASSYSGTDPYEQYF. The CDR3 DNA is TGTGCCAGCAGTTATTCAGGGACGGACCCCTACGAGCAGTACTTC.